This T cell receptor (beta chain) was profiled in a study of vaccination and CD4 T cells after COVID-19. Of note for this clonotype: The antigen remains unidentified.

V lost 3 bases and J 5 bases, leaving 8 bases between the germline ends. The germline V gene encodes CDR1 KGHSH and CDR2 LQKENI. There are 13 residues in the CDR3. Treatment defined: approximately 9-day PBMC culture with coronavirus spike peptide pools or control peptides (ViraFEST assay). ViraFEST enlarged antigen-specific T cell populations with peptide pools and afterwards sequenced TCRs. At the Johns Hopkins FTIC core, DNA taken from cultured CD4+ T cells was sequenced by way of the Oncomine TCR Beta short-read assay. Investigators obtained genomic DNA by extraction from cultured CD4+ T cells. TCRdb ran MiXCR on the PCR reads and lists one entry per CDR3 protein. The repertoire includes around 21,000 distinct CDR3 sequences, over 45% of them detected once, and 4% sits in the top ten.

The receptor was derived from a human donor who had recovered from COVID-19. The sample was CD4+ T cells from blood, cultured in vitro. The chain links TRBV18 to TRBJ1-5, with no clear D. The CDR3 region is CASSPTPYQPQHF. CDR3 bases: TGTGCCAGCTCACCGACACCTTATCAGCCCCAGCATTTT.